Sequencing of this TCR beta chain was carried out in a study of blood T cell repertoires in COVID-19. Study context: Sample material is recorded as cDNA or gDNA derived from T cells, B-cell-depleted T cells, or PBMCs.

V lost 2 bases to trimming and J lost 7 bases, with 14 bases between them. Germline assignment: CDR1 MDHEN and CDR2 SYDVKM. CDR3 length: 14 amino acids. In the authors' methods: Amplification from reference gene primers served as the basis for estimated nucleated cell counts. Profiled with immunoSEQ multiplex PCR; TCRdb holds only in-frame clones, not every one. V, J and clone size are those of that table, while D and trimming were read from the DNA. This sample has around 300,000 clones; approximately 89% occur once, and the top ten carry approximately 1.6%. The receptor comes from a woman aged 25 to 39 with COVID-19, enrolled during active disease. The chain couples TRBV28 to TRBJ2-5; D is perhaps TRBD1 (5 bases). The sequencing sample was made of peripheral blood. This chain's CDR3 is CASSLEWGSGTQYF. CDR3 DNA sequence: TGTGCCAGCAGTTTAGAATGGGGCTCTGGGACCCAGTACTTC.